The entry below gives a single T cell receptor beta chain sequence along with its context. Its antigen is not identified. V was shortened by 3 bases and J by 0 bases, with 10 bases between the two germline ends. The CDR3 loop spans 15 amino acids. Germline V CDR1 and CDR2: KGHSH, LQKENI. The sample comes from a study of T cell responses to AZD1222 COVID-19 vaccine. Findings and limits, study-wide: The donors showed a predominance of white British ancestry and of females, with possible underestimation of clonal diversity. Within unmutated variant regions lay the reported targets of nearly half of spike-specific TCRs. The peak T cell response came first, and repertoires were sampled only after it. Seropositive at baseline were only a handful of AZD1222 recipients.

The repertoire was sequenced with immunoSEQ multiplex PCR; TCRdb's copy has only in-frame clones and lacks some. In the table there are nearly 110,000 clones, under 95% of which are singletons. The chain carries TRBV18 and TRBJ2-3; possible D gene TRBD2, 5 bases. This clonotype was sampled from an adult in good health. Sequencing was performed on peripheral blood, taken on day 0 of AZD1222 vaccination. The CDR3 sequence: CASSPLAGSTDTQYF. CDR3 nucleotide sequence: TGTGCCAGCTCACCTCTAGCAGGAAGCACAGATACGCAGTATTTT. The whole variable domain, filled in from reference TRBV18 and TRBJ2-3, reads NAGVMQNPRHLVRRRGQEARLRCSPMKGHSHVYWYRQLPEEGLKFMVYLQKENIIDESGMPKERFSAEFPKEGPSILRIQQVVRGDSAAYFCASSPLAGSTDTQYFGPGTRLTVL.